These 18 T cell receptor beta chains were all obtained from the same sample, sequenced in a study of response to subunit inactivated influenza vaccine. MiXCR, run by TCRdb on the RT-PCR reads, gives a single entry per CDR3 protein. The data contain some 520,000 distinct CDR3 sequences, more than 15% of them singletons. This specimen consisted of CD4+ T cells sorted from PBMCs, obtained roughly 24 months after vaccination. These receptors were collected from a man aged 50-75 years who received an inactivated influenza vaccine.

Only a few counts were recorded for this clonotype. The CDR3 sequence: CASSEGSNQPQHF. In DNA form, the CDR3 reads TGTGCCAGCAGTGAGGGTAGCAATCAGCCCCAGCATTTT. This chain joins TRBV2 and TRBJ1-5, with D uncertain. This CDR3 comprises 13 residues. Germline V CDR1 and CDR2: SNHLY, FYNNEI. V lost 3 bases, J lost 0 bases, and 3 bases lay in between. The entire variable domain, with the rest obtained from reference TRBV2 and TRBJ1-5, is as follows: EPEVTQTPSHQVTQMGQEVILRCVPISNHLYFYWYRQILGQKVEFLVSFYNNEISEKSEIFDDQFSVERPDGSNFTLKIRSTKLEDSAMYFCASSEGSNQPQHFGDGTRLSIL.

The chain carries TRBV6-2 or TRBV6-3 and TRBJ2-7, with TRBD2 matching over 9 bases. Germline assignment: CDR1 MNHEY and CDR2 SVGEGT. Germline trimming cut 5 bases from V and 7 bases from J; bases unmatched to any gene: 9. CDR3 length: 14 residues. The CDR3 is CASSTSGLAKEQYF. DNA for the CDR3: TGTGCCAGCAGTACATCGGGACTAGCCAAAGAGCAGTACTTC.

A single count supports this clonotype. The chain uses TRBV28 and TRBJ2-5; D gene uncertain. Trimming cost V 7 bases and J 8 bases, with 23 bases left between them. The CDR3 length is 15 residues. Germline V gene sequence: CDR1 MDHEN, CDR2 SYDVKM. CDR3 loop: CASTQTAFLGDTQYF. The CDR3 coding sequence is TGTGCCAGCACCCAGACGGCCTTTTTAGGAGACACCCAGTACTTC. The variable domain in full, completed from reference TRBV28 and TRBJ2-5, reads DVKVTQSSRYLVKRTGEKVFLECVQDMDHENMFWYRQDPGLGLRLIYFSYDVKMKEKGDIPEGYSVSREKKERFSLILESASTNQTSMYLCASTQTAFLGDTQYFGPGTRLLVL.

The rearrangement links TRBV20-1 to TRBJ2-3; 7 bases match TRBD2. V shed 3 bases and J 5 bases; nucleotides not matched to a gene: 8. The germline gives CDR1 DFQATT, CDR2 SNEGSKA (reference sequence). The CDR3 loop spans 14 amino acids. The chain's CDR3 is CSASGGGPKDTQYF. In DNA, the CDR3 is TGCAGTGCTAGTGGGGGAGGGCCAAAAGATACGCAGTATTTT.

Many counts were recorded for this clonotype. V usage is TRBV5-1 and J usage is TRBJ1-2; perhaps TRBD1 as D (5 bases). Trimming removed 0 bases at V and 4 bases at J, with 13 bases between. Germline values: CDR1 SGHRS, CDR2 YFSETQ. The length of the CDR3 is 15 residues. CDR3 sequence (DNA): TGCGCCAGCAGCTTGGCCGAGGCAAGGGGCTATGGCTACACCTTC. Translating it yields CASSLAEARGYGYTF.

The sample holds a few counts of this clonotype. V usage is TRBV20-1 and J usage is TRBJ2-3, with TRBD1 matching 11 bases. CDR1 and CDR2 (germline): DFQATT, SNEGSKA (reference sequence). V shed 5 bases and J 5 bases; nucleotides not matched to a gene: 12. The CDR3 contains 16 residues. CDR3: CSAPPWGTGGVDTQYF. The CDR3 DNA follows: TGCAGTGCTCCCCCATGGGGGACAGGGGGAGTAGATACGCAGTATTTT.

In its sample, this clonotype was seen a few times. Here the CDR3 DNA reads TGTGCCAGCAGTTTCAGGGTATTAGGTGAAAAACTGTTTTTT. As protein: CASSFRVLGEKLFF. The chain couples TRBV6-5 to TRBJ1-4; weak D call: TRBD1 (5 bases). The CDR3 consists of 14 residues. Germline values: CDR1 MNHEY, CDR2 SVGAGI. Trimming shortened V by 4 bases and J by 7 bases, and 13 bases separated the two germline ends.

As DNA, the CDR3 is TGTGCCAGCGGAGGGTTCTATTTAGTCGGGCCCCAGCATTTT. It yields the protein CASGGFYLVGPQHF. The V call is TRBV2, the J call TRBJ1-5; no reliable D call. Trimming removed 8 bases at V and 9 bases at J, with 20 bases between. CDR1 is SNHLY, CDR2 FYNNEI, per germline. The CDR3 has 14 residues.

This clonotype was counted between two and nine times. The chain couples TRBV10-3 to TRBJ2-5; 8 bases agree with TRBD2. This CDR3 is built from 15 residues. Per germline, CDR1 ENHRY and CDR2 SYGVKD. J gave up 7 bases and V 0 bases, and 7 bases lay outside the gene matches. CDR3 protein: CAISESSGTSGTQYF. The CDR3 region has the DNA TGTGCCATCAGTGAGTCTAGCGGGACATCAGGGACCCAGTACTTC.

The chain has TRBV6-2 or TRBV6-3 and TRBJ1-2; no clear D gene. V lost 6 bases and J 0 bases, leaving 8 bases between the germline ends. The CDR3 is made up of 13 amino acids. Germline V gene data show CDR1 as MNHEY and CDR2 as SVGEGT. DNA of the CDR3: TGTGCCAGCAGCGGAATGGCTAACTATGGCTACACCTTC. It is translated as CASSGMANYGYTF.

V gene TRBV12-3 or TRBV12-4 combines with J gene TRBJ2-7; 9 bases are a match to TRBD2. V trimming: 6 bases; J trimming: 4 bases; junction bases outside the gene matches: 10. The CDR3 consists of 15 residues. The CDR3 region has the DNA TGTGCCAGCAGACCATCCGGGACTAGCTCTTACGAGCAGTACTTC. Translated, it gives CASRPSGTSSYEQYF.

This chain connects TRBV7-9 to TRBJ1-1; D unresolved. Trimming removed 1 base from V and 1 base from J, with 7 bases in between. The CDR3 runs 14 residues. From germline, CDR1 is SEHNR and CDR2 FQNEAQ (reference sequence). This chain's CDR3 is CASSLVQRNTEAFF. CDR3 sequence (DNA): TGTGCCAGCAGCTTAGTTCAGAGGAACACTGAAGCTTTCTTT.

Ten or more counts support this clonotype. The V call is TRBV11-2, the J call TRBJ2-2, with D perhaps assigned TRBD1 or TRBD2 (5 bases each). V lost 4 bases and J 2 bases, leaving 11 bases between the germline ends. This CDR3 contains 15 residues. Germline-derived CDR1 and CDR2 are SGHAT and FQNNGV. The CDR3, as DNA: TGTGCCAGCAGCTCGGGACGGAGAAACACCGGGGAGCTGTTTTTT. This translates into CASSSGRRNTGELFF.

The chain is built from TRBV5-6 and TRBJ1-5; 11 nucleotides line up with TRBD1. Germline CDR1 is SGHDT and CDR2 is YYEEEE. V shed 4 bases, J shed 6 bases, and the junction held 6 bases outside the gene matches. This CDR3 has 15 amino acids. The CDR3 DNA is TGTGCCAGCAGCCAGGGACAGGGGGTGGGTCAGCCCCAGCATTTT. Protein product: CASSQGQGVGQPQHF.

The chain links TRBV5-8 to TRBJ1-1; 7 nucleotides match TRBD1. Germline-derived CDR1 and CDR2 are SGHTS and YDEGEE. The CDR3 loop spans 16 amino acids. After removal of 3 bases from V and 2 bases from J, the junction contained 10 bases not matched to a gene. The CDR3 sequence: CASSSRTGRGNTEAFF. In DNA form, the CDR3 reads TGTGCCAGCAGCTCTAGGACAGGCCGAGGCAACACTGAAGCTTTCTTT.

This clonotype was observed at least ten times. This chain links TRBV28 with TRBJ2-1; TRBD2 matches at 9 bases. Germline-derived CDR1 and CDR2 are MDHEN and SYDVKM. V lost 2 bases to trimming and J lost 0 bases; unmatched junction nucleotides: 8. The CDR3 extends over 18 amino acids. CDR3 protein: CASSLRGGVSSSYNEQFF. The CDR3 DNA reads TGTGCCAGCAGTTTACGCGGGGGGGTATCAAGCTCCTACAATGAGCAGTTCTTC. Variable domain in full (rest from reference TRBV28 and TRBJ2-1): DVKVTQSSRYLVKRTGEKVFLECVQDMDHENMFWYRQDPGLGLRLIYFSYDVKMKEKGDIPEGYSVSREKKERFSLILESASTNQTSMYLCASSLRGGVSSSYNEQFFGPGTRLTVL.

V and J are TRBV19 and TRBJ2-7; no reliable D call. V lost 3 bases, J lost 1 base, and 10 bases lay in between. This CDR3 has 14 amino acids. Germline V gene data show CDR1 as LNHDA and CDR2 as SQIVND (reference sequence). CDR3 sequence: CASSIFGNSYEQYF. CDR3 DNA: TGTGCCAGTAGTATCTTTGGCAATTCCTACGAGCAGTACTTC.

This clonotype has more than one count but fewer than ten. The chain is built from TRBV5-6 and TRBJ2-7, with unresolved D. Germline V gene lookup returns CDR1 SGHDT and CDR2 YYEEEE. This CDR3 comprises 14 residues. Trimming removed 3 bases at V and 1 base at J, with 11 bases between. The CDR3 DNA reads TGTGCCAGCAGCTGGACCGGCGGATCCTACGAGCAGTACTTC. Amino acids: CASSWTGGSYEQYF.